The sequence of this T cell receptor beta chain was determined in a study of T-cell reconstitution after alpha-beta-depleted transplantation in children. Study results and limitations: Recipient T cells and thymic progenitors that survived gave rise to the high TCRbeta diversity observed at day 60 in some patients. A year post-transplant, T-cell counts and diversity derived mostly from newly produced T cells. Several hundred expanded graft clones reportedly were the source of alpha-beta T cells about two months after transplant.

A remark on this clonotype: What it binds is unknown.

Unique molecular identifiers were built into the TCRbeta library. TCRdb re-derived calls from the PCR reads in MiXCR, one entry per CDR3 protein. This sample carries approximately 130,000 distinct CDR3 sequences, around a tenth of them seen once, and the ten largest clones take approximately 25%. V gave up 6 bases and J gave up 9 bases; unmatched junction bases: 10. The CDR3 is 15 amino acids. The germline V gene encodes CDR1 DFQATT and CDR2 SNEGSKA (reference sequence). This receptor was identified in a girl in the first two years of life who had a stem cell transplant for combined immunodeficiency, so the T cells may come from the graft donor. V gene TRBV20-1 combines with J gene TRBJ2-1; 14 bases fit TRBD2. Source: PBMCs, mostly from graft donor cells, taken 180 days after TCRalphabeta/CD19-depleted stem cell transplant. CDR3 in amino acids: CSAPRLAGGPLEQFF. The CDR3 DNA reads as TGCAGTGCCCCTCGACTAGCGGGAGGGCCACTTGAGCAGTTCTTC.